This TCR beta chain was found in a study of response to subunit inactivated influenza vaccine. General study findings and limits: Each seasonal flu vaccination may recruit only limited new T cells, authors suggested.

MiXCR, applied by TCRdb to the RT-PCR reads, yields one record per CDR3 protein. The table includes roughly 500,000 distinct CDR3 sequences, approximately 17% detected once. As regards this clonotype: Its antigen is still unknown.

The CDR3 has 15 amino acids. The germline CDR1 and CDR2 sequences are DFQATT and SNEGSKA (reference sequence). V was shortened by 5 bases and J by 0 bases, with 14 bases between the two germline ends. The receptor was derived from a man between 45 and 75 years old who received an inactivated influenza vaccine. The sample in question was CD4+ T cells sorted from PBMCs, obtained less than 30 months after vaccination. The V and J genes are TRBV20-1 and TRBJ1-5, with a weak D call TRBD1 (5 bases). CDR3 protein: CSALQEGFSNQPQHF. The CDR3 DNA is TGCAGTGCTTTACAGGAGGGGTTTAGCAATCAGCCCCAGCATTTT.